The clone carrying this T cell receptor beta chain appeared once. Its antigen is unknown. Profiling relied on immunoSEQ multiplex PCR, and the TCRdb table lists in-frame clones only, not all of them. The table shows some 100,000 clones, with 88% occurring only once. The sample belongs to a study of cytomegalovirus exposure and HLA in healthy donors. Study-level results: The study recorded 160 or so TCR beta chains that were cytomegalovirus-associated. High specificity and sensitivity for cytomegalovirus status were reported for the classifier. A few of the chains that were CMV-associated were confirmed in vitro to be specific for CMV antigens.

From germline, CDR1 is SGHVS and CDR2 FQNEAQ. V gave up 5 bases and J gave up 3 bases; unmatched junction bases: 5. This CDR3 has 14 residues. The origin of this receptor is a man younger than 30 in good health and CMV-seronegative. The sample comprised PBMCs. V and J are TRBV7-8 and TRBJ1-2; 8 nucleotides match TRBD1. The CDR3 DNA reads as TGTGCCAGCAGCGACACGACAGGGGACTATGGCTACACCTTC. Translating it yields CASSDTTGDYGYTF.